These 13 T cell receptor beta chains share one sample of origin, sequenced in a study of identical twins (dated by TCRdb to the mid-2010s). The library relied on 5' RACE. Instrument on record: Illumina HiSeq 2000. TCRdb ran its own pipeline on the public reads, namely fastp trimming at Q25 and MiXCR clone calling, and kept in-frame beta chains. Identical CDR3 protein sequences are pooled into one entry, listed with their most common genes and DNA. A total of roughly 720,000 distinct CDR3 sequences appear in this sample, over 15% of them only once. Of the sample, under 15% falls within the top ten clones. The sample was also reused in another study, on T cells expressing NK-cell markers.

Source material: PBMCs. These receptors came from a woman under 30 in good health.

This chain links TRBV9 with TRBJ2-1; D gene unclear. The CDR3 totals 13 residues. The V end was cut by 0 bases, the J end by 7 bases, with 8 bases between. Germline CDR1 SGDLS, CDR2 YYNGEE. In nucleotides, the CDR3 is TGTGCCAGCAGCGTAGCTAGTCTAAATGAGCAGTTCTTC. Its protein product is CASSVASLNEQFF.

This clonotype was seen only a few times. The V call is TRBV7-2, the J call TRBJ1-4; tentatively, D is TRBD1 (5 bases). Trimming took 5 bases from V and 1 from J, leaving 11 bases between them. The germline gives CDR1 SGHTA, CDR2 FQGNSA. The CDR3 consists of 15 residues. The CDR3 DNA sequence: TGTGCCAGCAGCCTGGGACGGATAACTAATGAAAAACTGTTTTTT. Translating gives CASSLGRITNEKLFF. The full variable domain, rest sourced from reference TRBV7-2 and TRBJ1-4, is GAGVSQSPSNKVTEKGKDVELRCDPISGHTALYWYRQSLGQGLEFLIYFQGNSAPDKSGLPSDRFSAERTGGSVSTLTIQRTQQEDSAVYLCASSLGRITNEKLFFGSGTQLSVL.

The V and J genes are TRBV12-3 or TRBV12-4 and TRBJ2-7; 7 bases line up with TRBD1. V dropped 1 base and J dropped 5; count of bases not matched to a gene: 2. The length of the CDR3 is 13 residues. The CDR3, as DNA: TGTGCCAGCAGTTTAGAGGGGGCGAACGAGCAGTACTTC. Its translation is CASSLEGANEQYF.

The V call is TRBV12-3 or TRBV12-4, the J call TRBJ1-1; 9 nucleotides align to TRBD1. The length of the CDR3 is 12 residues. With V trimmed by 8 bases and J by 7 bases, 5 bases remained unmatched. CDR3 DNA: TGTGCCAGCTCGGACAGGGGCGGTGAAGCTTTCTTT. Its protein is CASSDRGGEAFF.

The chain combines TRBV6-1 with TRBJ2-3; 9 bases align to TRBD2. The CDR3 runs to 17 residues. After removal of 5 bases from V and 0 bases from J, the junction contained 9 bases not matched to a gene. Germline CDR1 MNHNS, CDR2 SASEGT. CDR3 residues: CASSPVASGESTDTQYF. CDR3 sequence (DNA): TGTGCCAGCAGTCCCGTAGCTAGCGGGGAAAGCACAGATACGCAGTATTTT.

This clonotype was counted a few times. The CDR3 sequence is CSARDWGSGSYEQYF. In DNA form, the CDR3 reads TGCAGTGCTAGAGATTGGGGTAGCGGGAGCTACGAGCAGTACTTC. The V call is TRBV20-1, the J call TRBJ2-7; 9 bases line up with TRBD2. The CDR3 is made up of 15 amino acids. V shed 0 bases and J 3 bases; nucleotides not matched to a gene: 6. Germline V gene lookup returns CDR1 DFQATT and CDR2 SNEGSKA (reference sequence).

A few counts support this clonotype. This sequence joins TRBV20-1 and TRBJ2-1; 9 bases line up with TRBD1. V lost 0 bases to trimming and J lost 5 bases; unmatched junction nucleotides: 5. CDR3 length: 15 residues. Germline CDR1 reads DFQATT; CDR2 reads SNEGSKA (reference sequence). The CDR3 region has the DNA TGCAGTGCTAGAGAATCGGGACAGGGAGACAATGAGCAGTTCTTC. It specifies CSARESGQGDNEQFF.

The CDR3 spells CSASSPRGDTGELFF. The CDR3 DNA follows: TGCAGTGCTAGTTCCCCTCGAGGGGATACCGGGGAGCTGTTTTTT. The rearrangement uses TRBV20-1 and TRBJ2-2; either TRBD1 or TRBD2 may supply D (5 bases each). CDR3 length equals 15 residues. The germline V and J ends were trimmed by 3 bases and 5 bases, with 16 bases remaining between them. Germline lookup yields CDR1 DFQATT and CDR2 SNEGSKA (reference sequence).

The rearrangement joins TRBV20-1 to TRBJ2-1, with TRBD2 matching over 10 bases. This CDR3 has 16 residues. V lost 3 bases to trimming and J lost 6 bases; unmatched junction nucleotides: 11. In germline, CDR1 is DFQATT, CDR2 SNEGSKA (reference sequence). This chain's CDR3 is CSASRVAGGRGNEQFF. CDR3 sequence (DNA): TGCAGTGCTAGTAGGGTAGCGGGGGGTCGTGGCAATGAGCAGTTCTTC.

This clonotype was recorded at least ten times. V is TRBV7-9 and J is TRBJ2-7; D might be TRBD1 or TRBD2, each matching 5 bases. CDR1 and CDR2 from the germline V gene are SEHNR and FQNEAQ (reference sequence). There are 14 residues in the CDR3. The V end lost 5 bases, the J end lost 3 bases, and 14 bases lay between the germline ends. The CDR3 DNA is TGTGCCAGCAGCACCCGGGACGTTCGCTACGAGCAGTACTTC. This gives the protein CASSTRDVRYEQYF.

The table lists this clonotype with a few counts. The chain has TRBV6-2 or TRBV6-3 and TRBJ1-2; D remains unclear. V gave up 2 bases and J gave up 9 bases, with 10 bases separating them. Germline V lookup: CDR1 MNHEY, CDR2 SVGEGT. The CDR3 length is 12 residues. The DNA of the CDR3 is TGTGCCAGCAGTTACCGAGGCGGGAGCTACACCTTC. It encodes CASSYRGGSYTF.

The chain uses TRBV27 and TRBJ2-5, with D hard to call. Germline V CDR1 and CDR2: MNHEY, SMNVEV (reference sequence). The CDR3 is made up of 14 amino acids. Trimming left V 5 bases short and J 1 base short, with 11 bases between. The CDR3 DNA sequence: TGTGCCAGCAGTGCCTCCGGTCCCCAAGAGACCCAGTACTTC. Amino acids: CASSASGPQETQYF.

V usage is TRBV20-1 and J usage is TRBJ2-7, with 11 bases that match TRBD1. Germline CDR1 DFQATT, CDR2 SNEGSKA (reference sequence). V shed 3 bases, J shed 3 bases, and the junction held 4 bases outside the gene matches. The CDR3 extends over 14 amino acids. CDR3 amino acids: CSASSGTGGYEQYF. The CDR3 coding sequence is TGCAGTGCTAGCTCCGGGACAGGGGGCTACGAGCAGTACTTC.